The 31 T cell receptor beta chains in this list originate from one sample, sequenced in a study of shared clonotypes between healthy human individuals. Profiling relied on immunoSEQ multiplex PCR, and the TCRdb table lists in-frame clones only, not all of them. This table has around 2.1 million clones, 90% to 96% appearing once. Sequenced material: naive CD4+ T cells sorted from blood. Subset given: CD45RA+ positively selected. Receptor source: a man aged 18 to 29 in good health.

This chain joins TRBV19 and TRBJ1-5, with TRBD1 identical over 7 bases. CDR3 length: 14 residues. V was clipped by 7 bases and J by 6 bases; unmatched bases: 9. Per the germline V gene, CDR1 is LNHDA and CDR2 is SQIVND (reference sequence). CDR3 coding DNA: TGTGCCAGTACTGGGACAGCCTTCAGTCAGCCCCAGCATTTT. Its translation is CASTGTAFSQPQHF.

The chain uses TRBV19 and TRBJ2-5; no reliable D call. Trimming took 2 bases from V and 1 from J, leaving 5 bases between them. CDR1 and CDR2 from the germline V gene are LNHDA and SQIVND (reference sequence). The CDR3 is made up of 13 amino acids. The CDR3 loop reads CASSIKAQETQYF. The CDR3 DNA follows: TGTGCCAGTAGTATAAAGGCCCAAGAGACCCAGTACTTC.

J is TRBJ1-5 and V is TRBV7-2, with TRBD1 identical over 8 bases. V gave up 2 bases and J gave up 2 bases; unmatched junction bases: 5. CDR3 length: 16 amino acids. Germline-derived CDR1 and CDR2 are SGHTA and FQGNSA. The CDR3 spells CASSLLADRGNQPQHF. DNA of the CDR3: TGTGCCAGCAGCTTACTCGCGGACAGGGGCAATCAGCCCCAGCATTTT.

The CDR3 spells CASSSTGTSTDTQYF. CDR3 coding DNA: TGTGCCAGCAGCTCCACAGGGACTAGCACAGATACGCAGTATTTT. The rearrangement links TRBV5-6 to TRBJ2-3, with D possibly being TRBD1 or TRBD2 (6 bases each). CDR1 SGHDT and CDR2 YYEEEE come from the germline V gene. Trimming pared 3 bases from V and 0 bases from J, leaving 11 bases between. This CDR3 is built from 15 residues. Together with reference TRBV5-6 and TRBJ2-3, the CDR3 gives the full variable domain: DAGVTQSPTHLIKTRGQQVTLRCSPKSGHDTVSWYQQALGQGPQFIFQYYEEEERQRGNFPDRFSGHQFPNYSSELNVNALLLGDSALYLCASSSTGTSTDTQYFGPGTRLTVL.

This chain uses TRBV10-1 with TRBJ2-7, with TRBD1 identical over 10 bases. Trimming cost V 10 bases and J 3 bases; bases outside gene matches: 6. This CDR3 is built from 13 residues. Germline V gene lookup returns CDR1 WNHNN and CDR2 SYGVQD (reference sequence). The CDR3 protein is CAMDDRGLYEQYF. Here the CDR3 DNA reads TGCGCCATGGACGACAGGGGGCTCTACGAGCAGTACTTC.

The J gene is TRBJ2-3, the V gene TRBV7-2; D might be TRBD2 (6 bases). The germline V and J ends were trimmed by 0 bases and 2 bases, with 15 bases remaining between them. Germline V lookup: CDR1 SGHTA, CDR2 FQGNSA. This CDR3 has 17 amino acids. CDR3 sequence (DNA): TGTGCCAGCAGCTTAGCAGCGTGGGCGGGAAACACAGATACGCAGTATTTT. It translates to CASSLAAWAGNTDTQYF.

The chain recombines TRBV6-6 with TRBJ1-2; 11 bases agree with TRBD1. Germline CDR1 and CDR2: MNHNY and SVGAGI (reference sequence). The V segment lost 8 bases and the J segment 4 bases; nucleotides outside the gene matches: 6. The CDR3 loop spans 14 amino acids. Written as DNA, the CDR3 is TGTGCCAGCTTTTCCGGGACAGGGGGCTATGGCTACACCTTC. Amino acid sequence: CASFSGTGGYGYTF.

This clone was counted once. An end of the junction does not agree with germline; a read error may underlie this. V gene TRBV7-7 combines with J gene TRBJ1-1; TRBD1 might be the D (5 bases). The CDR3 has 16 amino acids. The germline V gene encodes CDR1 SSHAT and CDR2 FNYEAQ (reference sequence). CDR3: CASSTKPSGHNTEAFF. DNA for the CDR3: TGTGCTAGCAGCACCAAACCGTCAGGACACAACACTGAAGCTTTCTTT. Together with reference TRBV7-7 and TRBJ1-1, the CDR3 gives the full variable domain: GAGVSQSPRYKVTKRGQDVTLRCDPISSHATLYWYQQALGQGPEFLTYFNYEAQPDKSGLPSDRFSAERPEGSISTLTIQRTEQRDSAMYRCASSTKPSGHNTEAFFGQGTRLTVV.

As concerns this clone: In the same sample, other DNA sequences code for this CDR3. The chain has TRBV5-1 and TRBJ2-1; D remains unclear. The V gene's germline CDR1 is SGHRS and CDR2 YFSETQ. V was clipped by 0 bases and J by 1 base, with 5 bases between them. This CDR3 contains 14 residues. CDR3 protein: CASSLDLSYNEQFF. Here the CDR3 DNA reads TGCGCCAGCAGCTTGGACCTTTCCTACAATGAGCAGTTCTTC. Looking up the rest from reference TRBV5-1 and TRBJ2-1 gives the full variable domain: KAGVTQTPRYLIKTRGQQVTLSCSPISGHRSVSWYQQTPGQGLQFLFEYFSETQRNKGNFPGRFSGRQFSNSRSEMNVSTLELGDSALYLCASSLDLSYNEQFFGPGTRLTVL.

J is TRBJ2-5 and V is TRBV4-1; tentative D call: TRBD2 (7 bases). The germline V and J ends were trimmed by 4 bases and 5 bases, with 23 bases remaining between them. The CDR3 has 17 amino acids. CDR1 and CDR2 (germline): MGHRA, YSYEKL. CDR3 protein: CASSPPPGRGGVETQYF. The CDR3 nucleotides are TGCGCCAGCAGCCCCCCCCCAGGGCGCGGGGGCGTGGAGACCCAGTACTTC.

Only one count was recorded for this clone. The V call is TRBV6-6, the J call TRBJ2-5; unclear D gene. The CDR3 is 14 amino acids. V shed 0 bases and J shed 3 bases, with 8 bases lying between them. Germline-derived CDR1 and CDR2 are MNHNY and SVGAGI (reference sequence). CDR3 loop: CASSYSTAKETQYF. In DNA form, the CDR3 reads TGTGCCAGCAGTTACTCTACGGCGAAAGAGACCCAGTACTTC.

The J gene is TRBJ2-5, the V gene TRBV19; tentative D call: TRBD2 (6 bases). CDR1 is LNHDA, CDR2 SQIVND, per germline (reference sequence). This CDR3 is built from 14 residues. V was pared by 4 bases and J by 4 bases, with 13 bases between. The CDR3 bases are TGTGCCAGTAGTAGCCGACTAGTGGGAGAGACCCAGTACTTC. Translation gives CASSSRLVGETQYF.

With regard to this clone: The same CDR3 can be traced to other DNA sequences in this sample. V gene TRBV6-1 combines with J gene TRBJ2-2, with 7 bases that match TRBD1. Unmatched junction bases numbered 4, after V lost 10 bases and J lost 2 bases. The germline CDR1 and CDR2 sequences are MNHNS and SASEGT. The CDR3 is 13 amino acids. The CDR3 sequence: CANRDRNTGELFF. The CDR3 DNA reads as TGTGCCAACCGGGACAGAAACACCGGGGAGCTGTTTTTT.

The chain links TRBV6-6 to TRBJ1-5; no firm D call. Germline loops: CDR1 MNHNY, CDR2 SVGAGI (reference sequence). The CDR3 extends over 13 amino acids. Trimming stripped 1 base from V and 5 bases from J, with 6 bases between. The CDR3 DNA reads as TGTGCCAGCAGTTACTGGCGGTATCAGCCCCAGCATTTT. Translating it yields CASSYWRYQPQHF.

The rearrangement joins TRBV6-5 to TRBJ2-2; TRBD2 matches 9 bases. The germline V gene encodes CDR1 MNHEY and CDR2 SVGAGI. The CDR3 totals 12 residues. CDR3 loop: CAAGGTTGELFF. The CDR3 DNA reads TGTGCAGCGGGAGGCACCACCGGGGAGCTGTTTTTT.

The chain joins TRBV4-1 to TRBJ2-1, with 11 bases aligning to TRBD2. CDR1 MGHRA and CDR2 YSYEKL come from the germline V gene. This CDR3 has 17 amino acids. V trimming: 1 base; J trimming: 7 bases; junction bases outside the gene matches: 9. CDR3 region: CASSQVVLAGGLNEQFF. In DNA form, the CDR3 reads TGCGCCAGCAGCCAAGTTGTGCTAGCGGGGGGCTTAAATGAGCAGTTCTTC.

The rearrangement uses TRBV5-1 and TRBJ2-7, with 9 bases that match TRBD1. V trimming: 0 bases; J trimming: 7 bases; junction bases outside the gene matches: 11. Germline V gene lookup returns CDR1 SGHRS and CDR2 YFSETQ. This CDR3 spans 16 amino acids. The CDR3 loop reads CASSLGDRVFGEEQYF. For the CDR3, the DNA is TGCGCCAGCAGCTTGGGGGACAGGGTTTTTGGGGAAGAGCAGTACTTC.

The rearrangement joins TRBV7-2 to TRBJ2-5; D may be TRBD1 or TRBD2 (5 bases each). V was clipped by 5 bases and J by 2 bases, with 15 bases between them. CDR3 size: 15 residues. Germline V gene lookup returns CDR1 SGHTA and CDR2 FQGNSA. DNA for the CDR3: TGTGCCAGCAGCAAGGGTCCCTGGGGGCAAGAGACCCAGTACTTC. This translates into CASSKGPWGQETQYF.

The chain employs TRBV5-6 and TRBJ2-7, with D possibly TRBD2 on 6 matching bases. Trimming removed 0 bases at V and 4 bases at J, with 11 bases between. From germline, CDR1 is SGHDT and CDR2 YYEEEE. The CDR3 totals 14 residues. The CDR3 DNA reads as TGTGCCAGCAGCTTGGCCGGGACTCCTTACGAGCAGTACTTC. Amino acids: CASSLAGTPYEQYF.

The chain uses TRBV2 and TRBJ2-1; D not certain. From germline, CDR1 is SNHLY and CDR2 FYNNEI. The V and J ends lost 3 bases and 8 bases respectively, with 5 bases between them. The CDR3 loop spans 11 amino acids. DNA of the CDR3: TGTGCCAGCAGTGAGGGCGATGAGCAGTTCTTC. This codes for CASSEGDEQFF.

The count of this clone is one. The chain recombines TRBV7-2 with TRBJ1-4; no clear D. CDR1 and CDR2 (germline): SGHTA, FQGNSA. Trimming pared 0 bases from V and 4 bases from J, leaving 12 bases between. The CDR3 spans 16 residues. The CDR3 DNA follows: TGTGCCAGCAGCTTAGCGCCAAACAGACTTAATGAAAAACTGTTTTTT. Protein sequence: CASSLAPNRLNEKLFF.

V is TRBV19 and J is TRBJ2-7; perhaps TRBD2 as D (6 bases). CDR1 is LNHDA, CDR2 SQIVND, per germline (reference sequence). This CDR3 comprises 15 residues. Trimming pared 3 bases from V and 1 base from J, leaving 13 bases between. The CDR3 nucleotides read TGTGCCAGTAGTATCTCGGGGGAGAATTCCTACGAGCAGTACTTC. It translates to CASSISGENSYEQYF.

This clone has more than one count but fewer than ten. Other DNA variants within this sample encode the same CDR3. This chain joins TRBV18 and TRBJ1-1; possibly TRBD1 for D (5 bases). V was trimmed by 3 bases and J by 1 base, leaving 6 bases between them. CDR3 length equals 13 residues. CDR1 and CDR2 from the germline V gene are KGHSH and LQKENI. The CDR3 spells CASSPGGNTEAFF. CDR3 DNA: TGTGCCAGCTCACCGGGGGGGAACACTGAAGCTTTCTTT.

The chain joins TRBV5-1 to TRBJ1-4; D is unclear. Trimming removed 4 bases from V and 4 bases from J, with 14 bases in between. CDR1 and CDR2 (germline): SGHRS, YFSETQ. The CDR3 runs to 15 residues. DNA of the CDR3: TGCGCCAGCAGCCGTTCAGACACCTATAATGAAAAACTGTTTTTT. Translating it yields CASSRSDTYNEKLFF.

Worth noting for this clone: Other DNA variants within this sample encode the same CDR3. The genes are TRBV5-1 and TRBJ2-5; 11 bases match TRBD1. This CDR3 is built from 16 residues. Germline CDR1 and CDR2: SGHRS and YFSETQ. Trimming took 0 bases from V and 2 from J; bases not matched to a gene: 3. The CDR3 here is CASSLGGTGGQETQYF. Here the CDR3 DNA reads TGCGCCAGCAGCTTGGGCGGGACAGGGGGGCAAGAGACCCAGTACTTC.

This clone appeared a few times. The chain links TRBV15 to TRBJ1-2; TRBD1 matches 9 bases. V lost 5 bases and J lost 8; bases outside the gene matches: 9. Germline CDR1 LNHNV, CDR2 YYDKDF (reference sequence). This CDR3 comprises 14 residues. CDR3 sequence reads: CATSDRTGDRGYTF. Written as DNA, the CDR3 is TGTGCCACCAGCGACCGGACAGGGGATCGGGGCTACACCTTC.

This chain connects TRBV25-1 to TRBJ1-5; D is ambiguous. This CDR3 is built from 15 residues. The germline V gene has CDR1 MGHDK and CDR2 SYGVNS. The V gene lost 1 base and the J gene lost 0 bases, with 7 bases spanning the gap. CDR3 bases: TGTGCCAGCAGTGAATGGACGGATAGCAATCAGCCCCAGCATTTT. Its protein product is CASSEWTDSNQPQHF.

This chain joins TRBV2 and TRBJ1-2; D remains unclear. The CDR3 spans 13 residues. Trimming removed 3 bases from V and 4 bases from J, with 9 bases in between. The germline gives CDR1 SNHLY, CDR2 FYNNEI. CDR3 residues: CASSDSEFYGYTF. The CDR3 DNA reads TGTGCCAGCAGTGATTCAGAGTTCTATGGCTACACCTTC.

The V gene is TRBV2, the J gene TRBJ1-1, with TRBD1 matching over 9 bases. CDR3 length equals 14 residues. V lost 10 bases and J lost 4; bases outside the gene matches: 10. CDR1 is SNHLY, CDR2 FYNNEI, per germline. The CDR3, as DNA: TGTGCCATGAGGGACAGGGACAGGGCCACTGAAGCTTTCTTT. It is translated as CAMRDRDRATEAFF.

The chain couples TRBV5-1 to TRBJ1-1; TRBD1 agrees at 10 bases. Germline assignment: CDR1 SGHRS and CDR2 YFSETQ. The junction had 5 bases not matched to a gene; V was cut back by 4 bases and J by 5 bases. This CDR3 contains 14 residues. The CDR3 sequence: CASSIDRGLTEAFF. The DNA for the CDR3 is TGCGCCAGCAGCATTGACAGGGGGCTGACTGAAGCTTTCTTT. The full variable domain, with the rest looked up from reference TRBV5-1 and TRBJ1-1, is KAGVTQTPRYLIKTRGQQVTLSCSPISGHRSVSWYQQTPGQGLQFLFEYFSETQRNKGNFPGRFSGRQFSNSRSEMNVSTLELGDSALYLCASSIDRGLTEAFFGQGTRLTVV.

J is TRBJ1-3 and V is TRBV5-6; D call uncertain. This CDR3 region has 14 residues. Germline V gene lookup returns CDR1 SGHDT and CDR2 YYEEEE. V was shortened by 4 bases and J by 0 bases, with 8 bases between the two germline ends. CDR3: CASSQRDSGNTIYF. Here the CDR3 DNA reads TGTGCCAGCAGCCAAAGGGACTCTGGAAACACCATATATTTT. Full variable domain (rest looked up from reference TRBV5-6 and TRBJ1-3): DAGVTQSPTHLIKTRGQQVTLRCSPKSGHDTVSWYQQALGQGPQFIFQYYEEEERQRGNFPDRFSGHQFPNYSSELNVNALLLGDSALYLCASSQRDSGNTIYFGEGSWLTVV.